The T cell receptor beta chain under discussion was sequenced for a study of blood T cell repertoires in COVID-19. Sequenced by immunoSEQ multiplex PCR; TCRdb stores in-frame clones only, minus some. The sample holds about 50,000 clones; roughly 89% are singletons and the top ten take less than 50%. CDR1 and CDR2 from the germline V gene are SGDLS and YYNGEE. V was clipped by 0 bases and J by 5 bases, with 14 bases between them. This CDR3 is 15 amino acids long. The rearrangement joins TRBV9 to TRBJ1-2, with D tentatively TRBD1 (6 bases). The TCR sequence derives from a woman aged 55-70 years with COVID-19, enrolled during active disease. Source material: peripheral blood. Here the CDR3 reads CASSVDPQGPYGYTF. The CDR3 coding sequence is TGTGCCAGCAGCGTAGACCCCCAGGGGCCATATGGCTACACCTTC. Full variable domain (missing parts from reference TRBV9 and TRBJ1-2): DSGVTQTPKHLITATGQRVTLRCSPRSGDLSVYWYQQSLDQGLQFLIQYYNGEERAKGNILERFSAQQFPDLHSELNLSSLELGDSALYFCASSVDPQGPYGYTFGSGTRLTVV.